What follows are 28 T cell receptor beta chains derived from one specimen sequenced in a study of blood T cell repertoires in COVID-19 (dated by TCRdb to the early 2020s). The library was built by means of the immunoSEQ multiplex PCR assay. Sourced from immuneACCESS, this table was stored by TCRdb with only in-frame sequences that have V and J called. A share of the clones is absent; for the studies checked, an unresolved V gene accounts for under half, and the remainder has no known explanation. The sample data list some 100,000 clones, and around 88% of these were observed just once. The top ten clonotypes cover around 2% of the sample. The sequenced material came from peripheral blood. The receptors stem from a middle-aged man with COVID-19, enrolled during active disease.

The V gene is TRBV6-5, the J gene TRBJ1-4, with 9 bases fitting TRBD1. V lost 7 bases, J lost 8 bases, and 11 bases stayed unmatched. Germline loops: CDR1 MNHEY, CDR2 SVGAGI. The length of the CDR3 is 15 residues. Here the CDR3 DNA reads TGTGCCAGCAAGGGGGGCAACAGGGGGCGCGAAAAACTGTTTTTT. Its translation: CASKGGNRGREKLFF.

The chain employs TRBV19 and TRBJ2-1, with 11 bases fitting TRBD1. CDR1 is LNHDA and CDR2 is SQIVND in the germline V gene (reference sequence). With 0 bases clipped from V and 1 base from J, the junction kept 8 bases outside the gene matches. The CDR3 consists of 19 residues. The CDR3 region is CASSIDGTGGLGSYNEQFF. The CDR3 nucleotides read TGTGCCAGTAGTATAGATGGGACAGGGGGTCTAGGGTCCTACAATGAGCAGTTCTTC.

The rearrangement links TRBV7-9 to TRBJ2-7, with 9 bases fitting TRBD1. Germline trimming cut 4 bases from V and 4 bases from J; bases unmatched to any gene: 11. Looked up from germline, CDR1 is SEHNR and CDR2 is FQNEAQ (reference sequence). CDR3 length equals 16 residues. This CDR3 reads CASSYSPGQGGYEQYF. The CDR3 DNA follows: TGTGCCAGCAGCTACTCTCCGGGACAGGGAGGATACGAGCAGTACTTC. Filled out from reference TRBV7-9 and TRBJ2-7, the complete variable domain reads DTGVSQNPRHKITKRGQNVTFRCDPISEHNRLYWYRQTLGQGPEFLTYFQNEAQLEKSRLLSDRFSAERPKGSFSTLEIQRTEQGDSAMYLCASSYSPGQGGYEQYFGPGTRLTVT.

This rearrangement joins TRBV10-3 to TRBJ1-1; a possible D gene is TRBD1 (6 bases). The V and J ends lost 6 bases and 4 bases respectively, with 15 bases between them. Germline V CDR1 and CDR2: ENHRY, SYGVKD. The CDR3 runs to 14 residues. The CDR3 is CAIRDGQSGTEAFF. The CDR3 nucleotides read TGTGCCATCAGGGACGGACAGTCCGGCACTGAAGCTTTCTTT.

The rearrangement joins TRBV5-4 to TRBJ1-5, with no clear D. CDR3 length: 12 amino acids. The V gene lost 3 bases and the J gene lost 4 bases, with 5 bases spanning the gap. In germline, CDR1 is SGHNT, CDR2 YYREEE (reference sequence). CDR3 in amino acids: CASSSVNQPQHF. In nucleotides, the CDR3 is TGTGCCAGCAGCTCGGTAAATCAGCCCCAGCATTTT.

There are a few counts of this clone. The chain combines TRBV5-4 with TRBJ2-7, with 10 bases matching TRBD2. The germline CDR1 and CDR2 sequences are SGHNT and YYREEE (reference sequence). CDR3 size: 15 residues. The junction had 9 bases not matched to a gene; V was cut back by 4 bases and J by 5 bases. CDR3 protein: CASSPGSSGGDEQYF. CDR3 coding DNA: TGTGCCAGCAGCCCGGGTTCTAGCGGGGGTGACGAGCAGTACTTC.

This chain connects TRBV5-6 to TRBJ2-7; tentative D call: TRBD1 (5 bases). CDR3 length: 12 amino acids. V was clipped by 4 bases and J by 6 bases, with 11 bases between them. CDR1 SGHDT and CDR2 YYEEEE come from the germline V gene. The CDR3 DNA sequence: TGTGCCAGCAGCGCACAGGCCCGCGAGCAGTACTTC. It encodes CASSAQAREQYF.

The CDR3 reads CASNSGFSNQPQHF. The CDR3 bases are TGTGCCAGCAATTCGGGGTTTAGCAATCAGCCCCAGCATTTT. The rearrangement joins TRBV27 to TRBJ1-5; D is ambiguous. Germline loops: CDR1 MNHEY, CDR2 SMNVEV (reference sequence). This CDR3 has 14 residues. V lost 7 bases and J lost 0, with 10 bases in between.

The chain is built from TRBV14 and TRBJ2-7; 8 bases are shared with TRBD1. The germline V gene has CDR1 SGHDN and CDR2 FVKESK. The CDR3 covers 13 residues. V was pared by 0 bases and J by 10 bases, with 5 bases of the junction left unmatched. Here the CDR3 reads CASSQDRTGKQYF. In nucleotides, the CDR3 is TGTGCCAGCAGCCAAGATAGGACAGGGAAACAGTACTTC.

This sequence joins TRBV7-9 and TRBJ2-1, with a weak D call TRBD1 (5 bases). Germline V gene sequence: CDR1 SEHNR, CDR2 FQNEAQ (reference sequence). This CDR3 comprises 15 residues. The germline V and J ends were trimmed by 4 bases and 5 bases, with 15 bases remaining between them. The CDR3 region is CASSYHTKGHNEQFF. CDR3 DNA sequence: TGTGCCAGCAGCTACCACACGAAGGGGCACAATGAGCAGTTCTTC.

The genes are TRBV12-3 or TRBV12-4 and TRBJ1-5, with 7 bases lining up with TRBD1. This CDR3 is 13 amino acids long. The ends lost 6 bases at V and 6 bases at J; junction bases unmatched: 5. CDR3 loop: CASSPDRVQPQHF. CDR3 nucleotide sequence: TGTGCCAGCAGCCCAGACAGGGTTCAGCCCCAGCATTTT.

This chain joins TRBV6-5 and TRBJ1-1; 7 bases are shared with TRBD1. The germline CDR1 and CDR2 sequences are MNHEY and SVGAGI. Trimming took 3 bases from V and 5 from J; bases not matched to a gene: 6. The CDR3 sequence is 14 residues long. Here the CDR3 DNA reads TGTGCCAGCAGTTATTCGAGACAGGGTACTGAAGCTTTCTTT. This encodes CASSYSRQGTEAFF.

The CDR3 sequence is CASSLRQSYEQYF. As DNA, the CDR3 is TGTGCCAGCAGCTTACGACAGTCCTACGAGCAGTACTTC. This chain uses TRBV7-2 with TRBJ2-7, with TRBD1 as a possible D gene (5 bases). CDR3 length: 13 amino acids. Trimming cost V 2 bases and J 1 base, with 6 bases left between them. Germline V gene lookup returns CDR1 SGHTA and CDR2 FQGNSA.

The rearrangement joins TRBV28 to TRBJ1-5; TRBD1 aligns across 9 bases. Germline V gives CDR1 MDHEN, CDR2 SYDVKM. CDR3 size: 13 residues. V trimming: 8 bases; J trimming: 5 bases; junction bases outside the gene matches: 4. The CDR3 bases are TGTGCCAGCGAACAGGGGGCGGATCAGCCCCAGCATTTT. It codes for CASEQGADQPQHF.

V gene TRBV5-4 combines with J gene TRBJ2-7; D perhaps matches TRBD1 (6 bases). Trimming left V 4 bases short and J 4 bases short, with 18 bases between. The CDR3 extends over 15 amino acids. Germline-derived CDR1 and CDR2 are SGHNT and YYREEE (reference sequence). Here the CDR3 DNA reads TGTGCCAGCAGCCCGCCGCCGGGACAAAGGTACGAGCAGTACTTC. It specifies CASSPPPGQRYEQYF. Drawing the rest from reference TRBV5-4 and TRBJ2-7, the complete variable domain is ETGVTQSPTHLIKTRGQQVTLRCSSQSGHNTVSWYQQALGQGPQFIFQYYREEENGRGNFPPRFSGLQFPNYSSELNVNALELDDSALYLCASSPPPGQRYEQYFGPGTRLTVT.

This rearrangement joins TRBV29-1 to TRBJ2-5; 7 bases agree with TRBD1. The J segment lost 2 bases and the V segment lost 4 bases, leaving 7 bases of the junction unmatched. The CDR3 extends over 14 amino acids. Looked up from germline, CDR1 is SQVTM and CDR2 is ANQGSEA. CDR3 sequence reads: CSVARGGGQETQYF. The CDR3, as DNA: TGCAGCGTTGCACGAGGGGGCGGTCAAGAGACCCAGTACTTC. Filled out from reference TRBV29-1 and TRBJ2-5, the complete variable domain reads SAVISQKPSRDICQRGTSLTIQCQVDSQVTMMFWYRQQPGQSLTLIATANQGSEATYESGFVIDKFPISRPNLTFSTLTVSNMSPEDSSIYLCSVARGGGQETQYFGPGTRLLVL.

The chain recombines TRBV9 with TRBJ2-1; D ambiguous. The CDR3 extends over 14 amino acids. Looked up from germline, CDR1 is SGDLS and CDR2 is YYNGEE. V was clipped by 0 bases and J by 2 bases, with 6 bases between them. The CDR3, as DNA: TGTGCCAGCAGCGTAGCTCCGGCCTACAATGAGCAGTTCTTC. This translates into CASSVAPAYNEQFF.

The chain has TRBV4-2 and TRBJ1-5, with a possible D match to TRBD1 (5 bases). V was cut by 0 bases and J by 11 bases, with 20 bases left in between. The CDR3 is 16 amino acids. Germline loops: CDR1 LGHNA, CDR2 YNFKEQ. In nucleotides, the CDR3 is TGTGCCAGCAGCCAAGATAGGCGACGGGGGTCGGAGTCCCAGCATTTT. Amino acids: CASSQDRRRGSESQHF.

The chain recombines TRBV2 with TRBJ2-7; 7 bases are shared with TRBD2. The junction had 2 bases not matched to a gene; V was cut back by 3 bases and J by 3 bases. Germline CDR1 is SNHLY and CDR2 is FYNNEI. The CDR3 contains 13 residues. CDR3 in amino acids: CASSDGRVYEQYF. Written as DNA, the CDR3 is TGTGCCAGCAGTGATGGGAGGGTCTACGAGCAGTACTTC.

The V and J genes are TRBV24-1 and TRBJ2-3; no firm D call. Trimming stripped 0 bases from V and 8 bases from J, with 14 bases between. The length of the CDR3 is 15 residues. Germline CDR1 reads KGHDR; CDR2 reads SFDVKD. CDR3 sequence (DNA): TGTGCCACCAGTGATTTGCAAGCCACTCCCGGTACGCAGTATTTT. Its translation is CATSDLQATPGTQYF.

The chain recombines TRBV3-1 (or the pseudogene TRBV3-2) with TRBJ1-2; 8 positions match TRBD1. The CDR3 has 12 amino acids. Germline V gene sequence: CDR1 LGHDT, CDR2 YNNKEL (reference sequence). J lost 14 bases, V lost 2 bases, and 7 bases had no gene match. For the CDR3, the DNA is TGTGCCAGCAGCCAAACAGGGGGGGGTAAGACCTTC. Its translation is CASSQTGGGKTF.

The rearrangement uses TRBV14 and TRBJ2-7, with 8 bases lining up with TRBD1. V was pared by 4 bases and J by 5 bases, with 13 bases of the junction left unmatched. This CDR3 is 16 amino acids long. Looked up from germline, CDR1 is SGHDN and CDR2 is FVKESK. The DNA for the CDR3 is TGTGCCAGCAGCCCCGGACAGGGACCATCTCCCAACGAGCAGTACTTC. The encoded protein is CASSPGQGPSPNEQYF.

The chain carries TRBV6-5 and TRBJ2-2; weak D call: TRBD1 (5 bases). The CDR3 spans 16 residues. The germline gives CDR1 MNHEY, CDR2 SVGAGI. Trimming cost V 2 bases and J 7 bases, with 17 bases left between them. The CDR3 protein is CASSYGYLRTGGELFF. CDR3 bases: TGTGCCAGCAGTTACGGTTACCTACGAACAGGCGGGGAGCTGTTTTTT.

CDR3: CASRVTSGRTDTQYF. CDR3 bases: TGTGCCAGTAGGGTTACTAGCGGACGCACAGATACGCAGTATTTT. V usage is TRBV19 and J usage is TRBJ2-3; 8 positions agree with TRBD2. The CDR3 has 15 residues. Germline loops: CDR1 LNHDA, CDR2 SQIVND (reference sequence). V shed 6 bases, J shed 1 base, and the junction held 6 bases outside the gene matches.

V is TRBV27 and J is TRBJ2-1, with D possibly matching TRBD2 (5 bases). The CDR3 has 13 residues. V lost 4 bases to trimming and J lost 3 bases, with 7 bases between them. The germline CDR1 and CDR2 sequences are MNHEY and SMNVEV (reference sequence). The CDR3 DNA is TGTGCCAGCAGTTATGGACTCTACAATGAGCAGTTCTTC. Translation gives CASSYGLYNEQFF.

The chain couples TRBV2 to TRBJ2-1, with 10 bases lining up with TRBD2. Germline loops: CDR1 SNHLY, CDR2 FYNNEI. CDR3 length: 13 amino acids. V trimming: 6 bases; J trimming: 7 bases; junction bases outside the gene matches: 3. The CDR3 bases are TGTGCCAGCAGGCTAGCGGGGGTAAATGAGCAGTTCTTC. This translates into CASRLAGVNEQFF.

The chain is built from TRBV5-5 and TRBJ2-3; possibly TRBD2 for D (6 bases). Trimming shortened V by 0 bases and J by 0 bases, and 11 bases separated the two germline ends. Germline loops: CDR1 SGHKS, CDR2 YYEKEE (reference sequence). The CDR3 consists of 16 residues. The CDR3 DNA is TGTGCCAGCAGCTTGGGGGAGGCCTCTAGCACAGATACGCAGTATTTT. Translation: CASSLGEASSTDTQYF.

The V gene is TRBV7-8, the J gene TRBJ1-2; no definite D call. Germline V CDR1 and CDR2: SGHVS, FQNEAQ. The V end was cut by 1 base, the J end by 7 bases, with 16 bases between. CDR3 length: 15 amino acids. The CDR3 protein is CASSLETYPRGGYTF. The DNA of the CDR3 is TGTGCCAGCAGCTTAGAGACGTACCCACGGGGTGGCTACACCTTC.